The rows below give T cell receptor beta chains drawn from one sample of a study of cytomegalovirus exposure and HLA in healthy donors. The repertoire was sequenced with immunoSEQ multiplex PCR; TCRdb's copy has only in-frame clones and lacks some. The sample lists about 110,000 clones; 65% to 80% were seen once. The sample comprised PBMCs. These TCRs come from a man aged 25 to 45 in good health and CMV-seropositive. Both conserved end residues are part of each CDR3. The D gene is left open where the match is weak. Size tells how often a clone was seen (once, few, many) or the class of an expanded clone, and some rows leave it out.

cdr3_length,v_call,d_call,clone_size,j_call,cdr3_nt,cdr3_aa
13,TRBV6-5,TRBD1,NA,TRBJ2-7,TGTGCCAGCAGACAGGACAGGGGGGGGGAGCAGTACTTC,CASRQDRGGEQYF
13,TRBV28,TRBD1,NA,TRBJ1-4,TGTGCCAGCCGACGACAGGGGTGGGAAAAACTGTTTTTT,CASRRQGWEKLFF
15,TRBV7-2,NA,NA,TRBJ2-7,TGTGCCAGCAGCTTAGCTGGTTCTACAGGCTACGAGCAGTACTTC,CASSLAGSTGYEQYF
14,TRBV5-4,NA,NA,TRBJ1-2,TGTGCCAGCACCCCGAGCCCAGGGCTCTATGGCTATACCTTC,CASTPSPGLYGYTF
14,TRBV6-5,TRBD1,few,TRBJ1-1,TGTGCCAGCAGTGTTGGGACAGGCTGGACTGAAGCTTTCTTT,CASSVGTGWTEAFF
15,TRBV14,TRBD1,NA,TRBJ1-6,TGTGCCAGCTCTCCGCAGGGGGGAGGCGATTCACCCCTCCACTTT,CASSPQGGGDSPLHF
14,TRBV5-1,TRBD2,NA,TRBJ2-3,TGCGCCAGCAGCCCACTAGCGGGGGAAGATACGCAGTATTTT,CASSPLAGEDTQYF
17,TRBV19,TRBD1,NA,TRBJ2-2,TGTGCCAGTAGGACGACCTGGACAGGGGAGGCCACCGGGGAGCTGTTTTTT,CASRTTWTGEATGELFF
17,TRBV15,TRBD2,NA,TRBJ2-1,TGTGCCACCAGCAGAGATTCACTAGCGGGGGGTTACAATGAGCAGTTCTTC,CATSRDSLAGGYNEQFF
15,TRBV7-2,NA,NA,TRBJ2-3,TGTGCCAGCAGCTCACCAGGGATCGGCACAGATACGCAGTATTTT,CASSSPGIGTDTQYF
13,TRBV28,NA,NA,TRBJ1-1,TGTGCCAGCAGTTTATGGGGGGGCACTGAAGCTTTCTTT,CASSLWGGTEAFF
15,TRBV6-5,NA,NA,TRBJ1-5,TGTGCCAGCAGTTACAGCTCAGGGGTAGGGCAGCCCCAGCATTTT,CASSYSSGVGQPQHF
14,TRBV4-1,NA,NA,TRBJ1-2,TGCGCCAGCAGCCTCGTCGGAGGAGACTATGGCTACACCTTC,CASSLVGGDYGYTF